The 26 T cell receptor beta chains below come from one sample, sequenced in a study of T cell responses to AZD1222 COVID-19 vaccine. The method was immunoSEQ multiplex PCR; TCRdb's version includes in-frame clones alone and lacks a portion of them. The sample includes around 140,000 clones, 93% seen only once; the top ten take around 5%. The sample was peripheral blood, taken on day 0 of AZD1222 vaccination. Every receptor here comes from an adult in good health.

The chain couples TRBV7-9 to TRBJ1-1; D perhaps matches TRBD1 (6 bases). Germline V gene lookup returns CDR1 SEHNR and CDR2 FQNEAQ (reference sequence). V was cut by 1 base and J by 3 bases, with 12 bases left in between. The CDR3 has 15 amino acids. This chain's CDR3 is CASSLGGGVYTEAFF. In DNA form, the CDR3 reads TGTGCCAGCAGCTTAGGAGGGGGGGTATACACTGAAGCTTTCTTT.

V usage is TRBV18 and J usage is TRBJ2-3; possibly TRBD2 for D (5 bases). V dropped 0 bases and J dropped 0 bases, with 13 bases sitting between them. This CDR3 is 17 amino acids long. Germline values: CDR1 KGHSH, CDR2 LQKENI. The CDR3, as DNA: TGTGCCAGCTCACCACCGTACAGCTGGACTAGCACAGATACGCAGTATTTT. This codes for CASSPPYSWTSTDTQYF.

The CDR3 DNA follows: TGTGCCAGTAACCCGGACAGGGCTTACAATCAGCCCCAGCATTTT. Amino acid sequence: CASNPDRAYNQPQHF. J is TRBJ1-5 and V is TRBV19, with TRBD1 matching over 8 bases. The ends lost 7 bases at V and 3 bases at J; junction bases unmatched: 8. Germline CDR1 reads LNHDA; CDR2 reads SQIVND (reference sequence). This CDR3 is 15 amino acids long.

This chain connects TRBV7-2 to TRBJ1-1, with 8 positions matching TRBD1. Germline trimming cut 8 bases from V and 1 base from J; bases unmatched to any gene: 9. Germline V lookup: CDR1 SGHTA, CDR2 FQGNSA. CDR3 length equals 15 residues. CDR3 region: CASRAGGAWNTEAFF. CDR3 bases: TGTGCCAGCCGGGCAGGGGGCGCTTGGAACACTGAAGCTTTCTTT.

V and J are TRBV28 and TRBJ1-5; 11 nucleotides line up with TRBD1. From germline, CDR1 is MDHEN and CDR2 SYDVKM. The CDR3 covers 16 residues. Trimming took 3 bases from V and 5 from J; bases not matched to a gene: 6. The CDR3 here is CASSLGGQGAHQPQHF. DNA of the CDR3: TGTGCCAGCAGTTTGGGCGGACAGGGGGCTCATCAGCCCCAGCATTTT.

The V call is TRBV19, the J call TRBJ2-7; 9 bases line up with TRBD1. CDR1 and CDR2 from the germline V gene are LNHDA and SQIVND (reference sequence). After removal of 6 bases from V and 6 bases from J, the junction contained 6 bases not matched to a gene. The CDR3 runs to 13 residues. CDR3 DNA: TGTGCCAGTAGCCGGGACAGGGAGGCCGAGCAGTACTTC. It encodes CASSRDREAEQYF.

The chain is built from TRBV28 and TRBJ2-2; D call uncertain. The length of the CDR3 is 15 residues. Germline lookup yields CDR1 MDHEN and CDR2 SYDVKM. Trimming took off 6 bases at V and 1 base at J, with 12 bases between the two ends. The CDR3 DNA reads as TGTGCCAGCAGCCCTCATACAGAGAACACCGGGGAGCTGTTTTTT. It yields the protein CASSPHTENTGELFF.

V gene TRBV5-1 combines with J gene TRBJ1-6; TRBD1 matches at 9 bases. This CDR3 comprises 18 residues. CDR1 and CDR2 from the germline V gene are SGHRS and YFSETQ. V lost 3 bases to trimming and J lost 0 bases; unmatched junction nucleotides: 7. For the CDR3, the DNA is TGCGCCAGCAGCTCGTCGGGACAGGGTAACTCCTATAATTCACCCCTCCACTTT. It yields the protein CASSSSGQGNSYNSPLHF.

The chain joins TRBV28 to TRBJ1-5; maybe TRBD1 (6 bases). Trimming shortened V by 9 bases and J by 0 bases, and 15 bases separated the two germline ends. The CDR3 sequence is 15 residues long. CDR1 and CDR2 (germline): MDHEN, SYDVKM. The CDR3 spells CASTGTFYSNQPQHF. CDR3 coding DNA: TGTGCCAGTACAGGGACTTTCTATAGCAATCAGCCCCAGCATTTT.

The chain employs TRBV9 and TRBJ1-3; D is undetermined. This CDR3 is 15 amino acids long. Germline CDR1 SGDLS, CDR2 YYNGEE. V lost 3 bases and J lost 0, with 10 bases in between. The CDR3 DNA reads as TGTGCCAGCAGCGGGGTTGAGCCCTCTGGAAACACCATATATTTT. Amino acids: CASSGVEPSGNTIYF.

The V and J genes are TRBV29-1 and TRBJ2-3; no reliable D call. Per the germline V gene, CDR1 is SQVTM and CDR2 is ANQGSEA. Trimming took off 0 bases at V and 5 bases at J, with 12 bases between the two ends. The CDR3 length is 14 residues. The CDR3 loop reads CSVEDSVIRDTQYF. CDR3 sequence (DNA): TGCAGCGTTGAAGACAGTGTTATTCGAGATACGCAGTATTTT.

The chain links TRBV27 to TRBJ2-7; D is uncertain. The CDR3 extends over 13 amino acids. V was clipped by 8 bases and J by 0 bases, with 11 bases between them. From germline, CDR1 is MNHEY and CDR2 SMNVEV (reference sequence). The DNA for the CDR3 is TGTGCCAGCGTAAACCCTAACTCCTACGAGCAGTACTTC. This encodes CASVNPNSYEQYF.

V gene TRBV30 combines with J gene TRBJ1-3; the D gene is possibly TRBD1 (5 bases). CDR1 and CDR2 from the germline V gene are GTSNPN and SVGIG (reference sequence). The CDR3 spans 13 residues. Trimming took off 3 bases at V and 4 bases at J, with 10 bases between the two ends. The CDR3 nucleotides read TGTGCCTGGAGAGGCAAGGGGGGAAACACCATATATTTT. Translation: CAWRGKGGNTIYF.

This rearrangement joins TRBV19 to TRBJ1-1; D might be TRBD1 (6 bases). The CDR3 spans 15 residues. V lost 6 bases and J 0 bases, leaving 14 bases between the germline ends. Germline-derived CDR1 and CDR2 are LNHDA and SQIVND (reference sequence). The CDR3 DNA follows: TGTGCCAGTAGAAAGGGGGGGACAATGAACACTGAAGCTTTCTTT. It yields the protein CASRKGGTMNTEAFF.

This CDR3 reads CAAQPPGSNYGYTF. The CDR3 DNA reads as TGTGCCGCCCAACCCCCAGGTTCTAACTATGGCTACACCTTC. The gene calls are TRBV28 and TRBJ1-2; the D is unclear. The CDR3 is 14 residues long. V lost 11 bases and J lost 0, with 16 bases in between. Germline CDR1 and CDR2: MDHEN and SYDVKM.

V gene TRBV30 combines with J gene TRBJ1-2, with 11 bases that match TRBD1. Trimming took 0 bases from V and 3 from J; bases not matched to a gene: 9. This CDR3 is built from 17 residues. Germline CDR1 reads GTSNPN; CDR2 reads SVGIG (reference sequence). The CDR3 nucleotides are TGTGCCTGGAGTGTATATAGCTTGGGACAGGGGGACTATGGCTACACCTTC. Amino acid sequence: CAWSVYSLGQGDYGYTF.

The V and J genes are TRBV11-1 and TRBJ2-7; D not certain. The CDR3 spans 13 residues. Trimming removed 1 base from V and 3 bases from J, with 7 bases in between. Per germline, CDR1 SGHAT and CDR2 FQDESV (reference sequence). The CDR3 DNA reads TGTGCCAGCAGCTTAGTCAGTAGCTACGAGCAGTACTTC. Its translation is CASSLVSSYEQYF.

The chain is built from TRBV9 and TRBJ1-1; D ambiguous. Per germline, CDR1 SGDLS and CDR2 YYNGEE. The CDR3 runs 13 residues. Trimming removed 3 bases at V and 4 bases at J, with 10 bases between. The chain's CDR3 is CASSEWVATEAFF. The CDR3 DNA sequence: TGTGCCAGCAGCGAGTGGGTGGCCACTGAAGCTTTCTTT.

The V and J genes are TRBV19 and TRBJ1-6; no definite D call. Germline loops: CDR1 LNHDA, CDR2 SQIVND (reference sequence). The V end lost 3 bases, the J end lost 8 bases, and 14 bases lay between the germline ends. The CDR3 sequence is 15 residues long. CDR3 sequence reads: CASSIGPLGHSPLHF. The CDR3 bases are TGTGCCAGTAGTATCGGTCCGCTAGGGCATTCACCCCTCCACTTT.

J is TRBJ2-1 and V is TRBV11-3; D not certain. This CDR3 has 16 amino acids. Trimming shortened V by 6 bases and J by 0 bases, and 15 bases separated the two germline ends. Looked up from germline, CDR1 is SGHNT and CDR2 is YENEEA. In nucleotides, the CDR3 is TGTGCCAGCAGACCCGCAGGTACGAGCTCCTACAATGAGCAGTTCTTC. Its translation: CASRPAGTSSYNEQFF.

The rearrangement uses TRBV19 and TRBJ2-7; TRBD1 matches at 9 bases. The V gene's germline CDR1 is LNHDA and CDR2 SQIVND (reference sequence). This CDR3 spans 14 amino acids. After removal of 5 bases from V and 2 bases from J, the junction contained 4 bases not matched to a gene. This chain's CDR3 is CASSVTGGPYEQYF. CDR3 nucleotide sequence: TGTGCCAGTAGTGTTACAGGGGGCCCCTACGAGCAGTACTTC.

The rearrangement links TRBV6-2 or TRBV6-3 to TRBJ1-5; D perhaps matches TRBD1 (5 bases). The CDR3 sequence is 21 residues long. Trimming took off 2 bases at V and 0 bases at J, with 26 bases between the two ends. From germline, CDR1 is MNHEY and CDR2 SVGEGT. The CDR3 region is CASSYPAGTSGSRYSNQPQHF. The CDR3 region has the DNA TGTGCCAGCAGTTACCCGGCAGGGACTTCTGGCAGTCGTTATAGCAATCAGCCCCAGCATTTT.

This chain uses TRBV19 with TRBJ1-5; a possible D gene is TRBD1 (5 bases). The germline V and J ends were trimmed by 7 bases and 11 bases, with 15 bases remaining between them. The CDR3 length is 12 residues. The V gene's germline CDR1 is LNHDA and CDR2 SQIVND (reference sequence). CDR3 protein: CASTGGVGAQHF. DNA for the CDR3: TGTGCCAGTACCGGGGGAGTTGGGGCCCAGCATTTT.

This clone was detected once. The chain joins TRBV30 to TRBJ2-4; D is unclear. The germline V gene has CDR1 GTSNPN and CDR2 SVGIG (reference sequence). This CDR3 spans 11 amino acids. Between the trimmed V and J ends, which lost 2 bases and 15 bases, there was a span of 14 bases. The CDR3 loop is CAWSSPFVAYF. CDR3 in DNA: TGTGCCTGGAGTTCCCCTTTCGTAGCGTACTTC.

The rearrangement links TRBV4-1 to TRBJ2-3; D call uncertain. CDR3 length: 13 amino acids. V dropped 1 base and J dropped 4 bases, with 6 bases sitting between them. CDR1 is MGHRA and CDR2 is YSYEKL in the germline V gene. The CDR3 DNA reads TGCGCCAGCAGCCAAGTGGCGGCAGATACGCAGTATTTT. Translated, it gives CASSQVAADTQYF.

The chain recombines TRBV30 with TRBJ1-5; D remains ambiguous. V was clipped by 1 base and J by 3 bases, with 7 bases between them. The CDR3 has 13 residues. Germline CDR1 is GTSNPN and CDR2 is SVGIG (reference sequence). The CDR3 DNA reads TGTGCCTGGAGTGGAGGAGACAATCAGCCCCAGCATTTT. Translating it yields CAWSGGDNQPQHF.